This TCR beta chain appears in the sequencing data of a study of blood T cell repertoires in COVID-19 (dated by TCRdb to 2018 to 2020). Study-wide context: Samples covering the acute and convalescent phases of COVID-19 were provided by collaborators in the United States, Italy and Spain. Deeply sampled blood TCRbeta repertoires from subjects exposed to, actively infected with, or recovered from COVID-19 were included in the dataset. The material from the prospective study consisted of cDNA or gDNA derived from T cells, B-cell-depleted T cells, or PBMCs. Where HLA class I and class II types were available, the types were taken from metadata supplied by the sample provider, not from assay-based typing. The repertoires were released in a freely available public database intended as a resource for research on the immune response to SARS-CoV-2. The samples were drawn from the first 160 participants of the ongoing ImmuneRACE study and from 1,254 subjects provided by 6 global collaborators. Nearly every sample came with metadata listing a de-identified subject ID, COVID-19 status, age in years and sex.

In the prospective study, participants were roughly 18 to 100 years old, resided in 24 geographic areas of the United States, and were enrolled through a virtual design. To assign participants to cohorts, the prospective study relied on clinical history that participants themselves reported in a screening survey and a study questionnaire. ImmuneRACE Cohort 3 recovered participants were defined by two consecutive negative NP/OP PCR tests, healthcare professional clearance, or symptom resolution. In the prospective study, mobile phlebotomists collected whole blood, serum and a nasopharyngeal or oropharyngeal swab from each participant. Additional blood draws and questionnaires over an approximately 2-month period could optionally be provided by prospective study participants. Blood samples from the prospective study were shipped frozen or at room temperature prior to DNA extraction. Sequences SGHRS (CDR1) and YFSETQ (CDR2) are obtained from the germline V gene. Trimming removed 2 bases from V and 2 bases from J, leaving 8 bases between the germline ends. The CDR3 contains 14 residues, cysteine and phenylalanine counted. This entry keeps only the CDR3 DNA: 42 bases, framed from base 1.

Overall study results and their limits: The quantity of clinical and demographic metadata differed by source and by participant and was supplied without curation.

The immunoSEQ Assay, a bias-controlled multiplex PCR, was used to amplify TCRbeta CDR3 regions from genomic DNA. Per the source publication's procedure: The number of nucleated cells in each sample was estimated from the amplification of reference gene primers within the assay. Sequence reads were collapsed and filtered to measure the absolute abundance of every unique TCRbeta CDR3 rearrangement. For each sample, productive Simpson clonality was calculated by taking the square root of Simpson's diversity index across productive rearrangements. TCRdb obtained this table from immuneACCESS and retained in-frame rearrangements with V and J assigned. These tables miss some clones; where compared with another copy, unresolved V genes account for less than half of the shortfall, and the remainder is unexplained. Clone size and V and J calls were adopted from that table, with D and trimming inferred from the DNA. Here the sample has 150,000 to 250,000 clones; roughly 84% occur a single time. Less than 8.5% of the sample goes to the ten largest clones.

Comment on this clone: The antigen it binds to is not known. The record has no base qualities; no much larger clone is one base away. Other DNA sequences in this specimen translate into the identical CDR3.

The specimen was PBMCs or T cells enriched from blood (not recorded which). The clonotype originates from a man aged 40-49 years who had recovered from COVID-19. The V gene is TRBV5-1 and the J gene is TRBJ1-3; the D gene is perhaps TRBD1, from 5 matching bases. The DNA is TGCGCCAGCAGCTTAACGGGGGCTGGAAACACCATATATTTT. It translates as CASSLTGAGNTIYF.